The entry below gives a single T cell receptor beta chain sequence along with its context. The antigen is undetermined. These data originate in a study of beta chain features in type 1 diabetes. Study findings and constraints: PCR might favor shorter templates, but any such skew would affect patients and controls equally.

Sequenced material consisted of expressed TCRB transcripts (all of the isolated RNA was reverse transcribed). TCRdb's copy holds only in-frame clones and misses some; the assay was immunoSEQ multiplex PCR. The table includes fewer than 900,000 clones, roughly a sixth detected once. Sequences were obtained from naive CD4+ T cells from blood. The receptor comes from a woman aged 18-35 years in good health.

The CDR3 region is CASSQVGTSTYEQYF. The CDR3 DNA is TGTGCCAGCAGCCAAGTGGGGACGTCCACCTACGAGCAGTACTTC. The chain combines TRBV4-2 with TRBJ2-7; the D call may be TRBD1 or TRBD2 (5 bases each). V shed 1 base and J shed 2 bases, with 12 bases lying between them. Germline assignment: CDR1 LGHNA and CDR2 YNFKEQ. This CDR3 contains 15 residues.